The 25 T cell receptor beta chains listed next were all sequenced from one sample in a study of CD8+ T cells in alopecia areata. Treatment defined: oral pan-JAK inhibitor, 5-10 mg twice daily. Extraction of RNA preceded its reverse transcription into cDNA, which served as the sequencing template. TCRdb's copy holds only in-frame clones and misses some; the assay was immunoSEQ multiplex PCR. The top ten clones hold under 2% of a sample with under 350,000 clones, over 45% of them seen once. Source: CD4+ T cells sorted from blood, taken at week 24, from a patient treated with tofacitinib. These receptors were taken from a human donor with alopecia areata.

In this sample, this clone turned up a few times. The rearrangement links TRBV15 to TRBJ1-1; weak D call: TRBD1 (6 bases). CDR1 is LNHNV, CDR2 YYDKDF, per germline (reference sequence). Between the trimmed V and J ends, which lost 0 bases and 1 base, there was a span of 15 bases. The CDR3 consists of 17 residues. The CDR3: CATSRDRWTVTNTEAFF. The DNA of the CDR3 is TGTGCCACCAGCAGAGACCGCTGGACAGTTACGAACACTGAAGCTTTCTTT.

The chain links TRBV27 to TRBJ1-1; no definite D call. CDR1 MNHEY and CDR2 SMNVEV come from the germline V gene (reference sequence). With 8 bases removed from V and 0 bases from J, the gap between germline ends came to 13 bases. There are 14 residues in the CDR3. CDR3 protein: CASYYGRMNTEAFF. DNA of the CDR3: TGTGCCAGCTATTATGGGAGGATGAACACTGAAGCTTTCTTT.

Only a few counts were recorded for this clone. The rearrangement joins TRBV4-1 to TRBJ1-5, with D possibly matching TRBD1 (6 bases). The germline V and J ends were trimmed by 2 bases and 9 bases, with 17 bases remaining between them. The length of the CDR3 is 15 residues. The germline V gene has CDR1 MGHRA and CDR2 YSYEKL. DNA of the CDR3: TGCGCCAGCAGCCAACGGACAGAGGAAGACGGGCCCCAGCATTTT. Its translation: CASSQRTEEDGPQHF.

CDR3 coding DNA: TGTGCCACCAGCAGAGATGCCCAAGGGACCAACTATGGCTACACCTTC. As protein: CATSRDAQGTNYGYTF. The chain links TRBV15 to TRBJ1-2; D might be TRBD1 (5 bases). V gave up 0 bases and J gave up 2 bases, with 13 bases separating them. The germline gives CDR1 LNHNV, CDR2 YYDKDF (reference sequence). This CDR3 is built from 16 residues.

This clone showed up just a few times. The J gene is TRBJ2-7, the V gene TRBV29-1; D possibly matches TRBD1 or TRBD2 (7 bases each). Germline V gene sequence: CDR1 SQVTM, CDR2 ANQGSEA. The CDR3 extends over 12 amino acids. V was cut by 7 bases and J by 6 bases, with 16 bases left in between. CDR3 protein: CSGGRGRGEQYF. The DNA of the CDR3 is TGCAGCGGAGGGAGGGGGCGAGGCGAGCAGTACTTC.

V and J are TRBV5-4 and TRBJ2-4; D may be TRBD1 (6 bases). CDR1 is SGHNT, CDR2 YYREEE, per germline (reference sequence). With 4 bases removed from V and 6 bases from J, the gap between germline ends came to 17 bases. The CDR3 runs to 15 residues. This chain's CDR3 is CASSSKQGPANIQYF. In nucleotides, the CDR3 is TGTGCCAGCAGCAGTAAACAGGGCCCTGCAAACATTCAGTACTTC.

This clone has just one count. V gene TRBV5-6 combines with J gene TRBJ1-4; the D gene is possibly TRBD1 (5 bases). Trimming removed 2 bases at V and 7 bases at J, with 15 bases between. From germline, CDR1 is SGHDT and CDR2 YYEEEE. This CDR3 is 15 amino acids long. The CDR3 loop is CASSFYVGVGEKLFF. In nucleotides, the CDR3 is TGTGCCAGCAGCTTCTATGTAGGGGTTGGTGAAAAACTGTTTTTT. Combining the CDR3 with reference TRBV5-6 and TRBJ1-4 gives the whole variable domain DAGVTQSPTHLIKTRGQQVTLRCSPKSGHDTVSWYQQALGQGPQFIFQYYEEEERQRGNFPDRFSGHQFPNYSSELNVNALLLGDSALYLCASSFYVGVGEKLFFGSGTQLSVL.

The V gene is TRBV5-6, the J gene TRBJ2-5; D ambiguous. Deletions cut 2 bases from V and 2 bases from J, with 7 bases between. The V gene's germline CDR1 is SGHDT and CDR2 YYEEEE. The CDR3 totals 13 residues. In nucleotides, the CDR3 is TGTGCCAGCAGCTTATTAGATCAAGAGACCCAGTACTTC. It codes for CASSLLDQETQYF.

This clone was seen only a few times. V is TRBV21-1 and J is TRBJ1-1. TRBV21-1 is recorded as a pseudogene. This CDR3 region has 14 residues. The DNA for the CDR3 is TGTGCCAGCGGGCCCAATGGGAAGAACACTGAAGCTTTCTTT. The encoded protein is CASGPNGKNTEAFF.

This chain joins TRBV7-3 and TRBJ2-3; D perhaps matches TRBD2 (6 bases). Trimming removed 5 bases from V and 2 bases from J, with 14 bases in between. There are 15 residues in the CDR3. Germline V CDR1 and CDR2: SGHTA, FQGTGA. CDR3 sequence: CASSPRGSPTDTQYF. CDR3 DNA: TGTGCCAGCAGCCCCCGGGGGTCTCCCACAGATACGCAGTATTTT.

V gene TRBV4-3 combines with J gene TRBJ2-7, with TRBD1 identical over 7 bases. V shed 4 bases, J shed 4 bases, and the junction held 7 bases outside the gene matches. The CDR3 covers 14 residues. Germline assignment: CDR1 LGHNA and CDR2 YSLEER. The CDR3 nucleotides read TGCGCCAGCAGCCCTACAGGGGTAAGGTACGAGCAGTACTTC. This sequence encodes CASSPTGVRYEQYF.

In DNA form, the CDR3 reads TGTGCCAGCAGAAAACTAGATTCGCTATGGGACATTCAGTACTTC. Amino acids: CASRKLDSLWDIQYF. J is TRBJ2-4 and V is TRBV5-6; TRBD2 might be the D (5 bases). Germline values: CDR1 SGHDT, CDR2 YYEEEE. The germline V and J ends were trimmed by 5 bases and 8 bases, with 20 bases remaining between them. The CDR3 extends over 15 amino acids.

The CDR3 reads CSVDDSSGNTIYF. In DNA form, the CDR3 reads TGCAGCGTTGATGACAGCTCTGGAAACACCATATATTTT. V is TRBV29-1 and J is TRBJ1-3, with D tentatively TRBD1 (5 bases). With 3 bases removed from V and 0 bases from J, the gap between germline ends came to 6 bases. CDR3 length: 13 amino acids. Germline V CDR1 and CDR2: SQVTM, ANQGSEA.

This chain's CDR3 is CSGDRGRLNEQFF. CDR3 bases: TGCAGCGGTGACAGGGGGCGGTTGAATGAGCAGTTCTTC. The chain carries TRBV29-1 and TRBJ2-1, with TRBD1 matching over 10 bases. Germline CDR1 SQVTM, CDR2 ANQGSEA. This CDR3 spans 13 amino acids. J gave up 7 bases and V 7 bases, and 7 bases lay outside the gene matches.

The chain recombines TRBV5-1 with TRBJ2-2; possible D gene TRBD2, 5 bases. V lost 0 bases, J lost 6 bases, and 18 bases lay in between. This CDR3 region has 17 residues. Germline values: CDR1 SGHRS, CDR2 YFSETQ. The DNA of the CDR3 is TGCGCCAGCAGCTTGGACGTCTCCTCGGGGTCTGCCGGGGAGCTGTTTTTT. Its translation: CASSLDVSSGSAGELFF.

The chain uses TRBV2 and TRBJ2-5; D perhaps matches TRBD2 (6 bases). The CDR3 extends over 13 amino acids. Germline values: CDR1 SNHLY, CDR2 FYNNEI. V lost 6 bases and J lost 4, with 12 bases in between. CDR3 protein: CASSGVAAETQYF. The CDR3, as DNA: TGTGCCAGCAGCGGAGTAGCGGCAGAGACCCAGTACTTC.

This chain connects TRBV12-5 to TRBJ2-5; D may be TRBD1 (5 bases). The CDR3 has 13 amino acids. Germline-derived CDR1 and CDR2 are LGHNT and FRNRAP. The V gene lost 7 bases and the J gene lost 2 bases, with 11 bases spanning the gap. CDR3 nucleotide sequence: TGTGCTAGTGCCGTCAGGGCGCAAGAGACCCAGTACTTC. This sequence encodes CASAVRAQETQYF. The full variable domain, with the rest looked up from reference TRBV12-5 and TRBJ2-5, is DARVTQTPRHKVTEMGQEVTMRCQPILGHNTVFWYRQTMMQGLELLAYFRNRAPLDDSGMPKDRFSAEMPDATLATLKIQPSEPRDSAVYFCASAVRAQETQYFGPGTRLLVL.

The chain recombines TRBV6-5 with TRBJ1-6; D not resolved. This CDR3 has 14 amino acids. Germline assignment: CDR1 MNHEY and CDR2 SVGAGI. V dropped 0 bases and J dropped 10 bases, with 10 bases sitting between them. CDR3 amino acids: CASSYSPDGSPLHF. The CDR3 nucleotides are TGTGCCAGCAGTTACTCCCCAGATGGGTCACCCCTCCACTTT.

The chain carries TRBV29-1 and TRBJ1-2; the D is unclear. V lost 7 bases and J 6 bases, leaving 18 bases between the germline ends. The CDR3 is made up of 13 amino acids. Germline V gives CDR1 SQVTM, CDR2 ANQGSEA. CDR3 loop: CSASPTVVDGYTF. CDR3 nucleotides: TGCAGCGCCTCACCGACCGTCGTGGATGGCTACACCTTC.

This clone was detected once. The chain recombines TRBV2 with TRBJ2-3; D is perhaps TRBD1 (5 bases). The germline gives CDR1 SNHLY, CDR2 FYNNEI. V lost 8 bases and J 2 bases, leaving 5 bases between the germline ends. This CDR3 is 11 amino acids long. The CDR3 is CASGATDTQYF. As DNA, the CDR3 is TGTGCCAGCGGGGCCACAGATACGCAGTATTTT.

The J gene is TRBJ1-1, the V gene TRBV6-6; D is uncertain. CDR1 MNHNY and CDR2 SVGAGI come from the germline V gene (reference sequence). This CDR3 region has 12 residues. V lost 0 bases and J 6 bases, leaving 5 bases between the germline ends. The CDR3 loop reads CASSYSGSEAFF. In nucleotides, the CDR3 is TGTGCCAGCAGTTACTCGGGGTCTGAAGCTTTCTTT.

The gene calls are TRBV30 and TRBJ1-5; no firm D call. The CDR3 is made up of 13 amino acids. Germline V gene sequence: CDR1 GTSNPN, CDR2 SVGIG (reference sequence). With 2 bases removed from V and 6 bases from J, the gap between germline ends came to 11 bases. The DNA for the CDR3 is TGTGCCTGGAGTAGTTGGGAGAGTCAGCCCCAGCATTTT. Translating it yields CAWSSWESQPQHF.

V is TRBV29-1 and J is TRBJ1-1, with D possibly matching TRBD1 (5 bases). Trimming stripped 6 bases from V and 5 bases from J, with 16 bases between. This CDR3 spans 13 amino acids. The germline CDR1 and CDR2 sequences are SQVTM and ANQGSEA. The CDR3 DNA follows: TGCAGCGTAAGGGACGGGCTGCGGACTGAAGCTTTCTTT. Protein: CSVRDGLRTEAFF.

Only a few counts were recorded for this clone. The V and J genes are TRBV29-1 and TRBJ2-5; maybe TRBD1 (6 bases). Trimming left V 6 bases short and J 6 bases short, with 20 bases between. Germline CDR1 is SQVTM and CDR2 is ANQGSEA. This CDR3 contains 14 residues. DNA of the CDR3: TGCAGCGTGGGGGCACCGGGGTCAACGAAGACCCAGTACTTC. This gives the protein CSVGAPGSTKTQYF.

As regards this clone: Other DNA sequences in the same sample also yield this CDR3. The V gene is TRBV5-1, the J gene TRBJ2-3, with unresolved D. Trimming pared 0 bases from V and 0 bases from J, leaving 8 bases between. CDR1 is SGHRS and CDR2 is YFSETQ in the germline V gene. The CDR3 length is 15 residues. The CDR3 coding sequence is TGCGCCAGCAGCTTGGCGGGCCGCAGCACAGATACGCAGTATTTT. Protein: CASSLAGRSTDTQYF.